This entry features one T cell receptor (beta chain) sequence. These data come from a study of T cells in tumors after PD-1 blockade. The overall study: Prior checkpoint blockade, systemic immunosuppressant use, or anti-cancer therapy within 4 weeks excluded patients.

Looked up from germline, CDR1 is SNHLY and CDR2 is FYNNEI. The junction had 7 bases not matched to a gene; V was cut back by 8 bases and J by 9 bases. The CDR3 is 13 amino acids. Assay: immunoSEQ multiplex PCR; the TCRdb copy retains only in-frame clones and omits some. The sample yields 45,000 to 60,000 clones, over 75% seen once. The rearrangement joins TRBV2 to TRBJ2-1, with 10 bases matching TRBD1. The sequenced sample was PBMCs, obtained before anti-PD-1 treatment. This TCR came from a human donor with basal cell carcinoma. The CDR3 DNA sequence: TGTGCCAGCCACGACAGGGGGCGAGGTGAGCAGTTCTTC. It yields the protein CASHDRGRGEQFF.